Given below is one TCR beta chain in context. The sample comes from a study of T-cell reconstitution after alpha-beta-depleted transplantation in children. The germline V gene encodes CDR1 MNHEY and CDR2 SMNVEV (reference sequence). The V segment lost 2 bases and the J segment 6 bases; nucleotides outside the gene matches: 7. The CDR3 spans 14 residues. A library of TCRbeta sequences, prepared with unique molecular identifiers, was generated. TCRdb re-analysed the PCR reads in MiXCR, keeping a single row per CDR3 protein. The data show just under 550,000 distinct CDR3 sequences, around 19% seen once. This specimen consisted of PBMCs from the stem cell graft donor, obtained from the stem cell graft. The sequence was obtained from a human donor who donated a stem cell graft to a child with acute lymphoblastic leukemia. The chain recombines TRBV27 with TRBJ2-7; 7 bases fit TRBD2. CDR3 nucleotide sequence: TGTGCCAGCAGTTTAGGCGGGAGAACTCTCGAGCAGTACTTC. This encodes CASSLGGRTLEQYF.